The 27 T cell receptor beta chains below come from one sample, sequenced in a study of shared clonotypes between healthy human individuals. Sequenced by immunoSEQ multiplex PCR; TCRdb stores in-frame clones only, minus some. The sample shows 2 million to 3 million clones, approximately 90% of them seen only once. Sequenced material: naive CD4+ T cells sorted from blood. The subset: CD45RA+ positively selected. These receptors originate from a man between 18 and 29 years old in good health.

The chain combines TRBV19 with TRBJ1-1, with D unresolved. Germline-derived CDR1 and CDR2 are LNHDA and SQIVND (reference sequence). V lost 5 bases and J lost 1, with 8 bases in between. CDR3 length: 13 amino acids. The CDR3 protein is CASSATSNTEAFF. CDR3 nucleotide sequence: TGTGCCAGTAGTGCAACCTCGAACACTGAAGCTTTCTTT.

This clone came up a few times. As DNA, the CDR3 is TGTGCCAGTAGTTATCCCAGGAGCAATCAGCCCCAGCATTTT. Protein sequence: CASSYPRSNQPQHF. The V and J genes are TRBV19 and TRBJ1-5, with unresolved D. This CDR3 region has 14 residues. Germline V gene sequence: CDR1 LNHDA, CDR2 SQIVND (reference sequence). Trimming stripped 5 bases from V and 1 base from J, with 9 bases between.

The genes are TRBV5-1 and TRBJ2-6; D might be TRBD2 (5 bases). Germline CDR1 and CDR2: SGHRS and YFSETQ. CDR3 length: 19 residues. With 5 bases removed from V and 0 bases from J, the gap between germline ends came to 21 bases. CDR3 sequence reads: CASSLPLDGIGSGANVLTF. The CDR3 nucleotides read TGCGCCAGCAGTCTTCCTCTGGACGGGATAGGCTCTGGGGCCAACGTCCTGACTTTC.

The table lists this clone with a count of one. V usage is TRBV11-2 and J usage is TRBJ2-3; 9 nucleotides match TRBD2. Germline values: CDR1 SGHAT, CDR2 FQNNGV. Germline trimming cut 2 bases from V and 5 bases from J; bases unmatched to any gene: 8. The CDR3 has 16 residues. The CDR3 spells CASSLTGGRAVDTQYF. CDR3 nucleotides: TGTGCCAGCAGCTTAACAGGCGGGAGGGCCGTAGATACGCAGTATTTT.

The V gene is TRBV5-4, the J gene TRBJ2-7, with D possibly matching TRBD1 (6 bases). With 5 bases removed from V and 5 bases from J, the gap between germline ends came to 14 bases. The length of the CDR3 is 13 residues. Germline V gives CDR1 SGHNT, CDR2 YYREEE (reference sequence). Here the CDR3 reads CASSPQGRDEQYF. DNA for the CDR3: TGTGCCAGCAGTCCACAGGGAAGGGACGAGCAGTACTTC.

CDR3 DNA: TGTGCCAGCAGCTTAGGGTTCCTAGCGGGGATGGCGAATACGCAGTATTTT. It yields the protein CASSLGFLAGMANTQYF. J is TRBJ2-3 and V is TRBV7-2, with 9 nucleotides matching TRBD2. Germline CDR1 SGHTA, CDR2 FQGNSA. The CDR3 has 17 amino acids. Germline trimming cut 1 base from V and 7 bases from J; bases unmatched to any gene: 12.

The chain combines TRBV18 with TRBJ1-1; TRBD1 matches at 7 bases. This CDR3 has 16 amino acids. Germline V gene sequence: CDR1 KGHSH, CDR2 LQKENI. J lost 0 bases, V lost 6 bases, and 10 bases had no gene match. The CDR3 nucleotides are TGTGCCAGCTCCAAACCAGGGACAGCGATGAACACTGAAGCTTTCTTT. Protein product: CASSKPGTAMNTEAFF.

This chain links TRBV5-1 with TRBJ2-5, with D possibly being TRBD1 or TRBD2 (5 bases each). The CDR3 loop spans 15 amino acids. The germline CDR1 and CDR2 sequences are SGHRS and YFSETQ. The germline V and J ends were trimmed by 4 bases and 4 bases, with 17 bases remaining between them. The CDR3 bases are TGCGCCAGCAGCACGGGACCGGCAATCGGAGAGACCCAGTACTTC. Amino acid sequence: CASSTGPAIGETQYF. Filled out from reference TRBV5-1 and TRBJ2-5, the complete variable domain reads KAGVTQTPRYLIKTRGQQVTLSCSPISGHRSVSWYQQTPGQGLQFLFEYFSETQRNKGNFPGRFSGRQFSNSRSEMNVSTLELGDSALYLCASSTGPAIGETQYFGPGTRLLVL.

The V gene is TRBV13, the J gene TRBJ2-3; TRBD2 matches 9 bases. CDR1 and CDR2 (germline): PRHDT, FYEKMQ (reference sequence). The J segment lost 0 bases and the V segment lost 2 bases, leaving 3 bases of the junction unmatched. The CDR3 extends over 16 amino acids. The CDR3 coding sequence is TGTGCCAGCAGCTTACGGGCGGGGGGGAGCACAGATACGCAGTATTTT. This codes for CASSLRAGGSTDTQYF. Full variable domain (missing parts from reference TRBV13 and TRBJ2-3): AAGVIQSPRHLIKEKRETATLKCYPIPRHDTVYWYQQGPGQDPQFLISFYEKMQSDKGSIPDRFSAQQFSDYHSELNMSSLELGDSALYFCASSLRAGGSTDTQYFGPGTRLTVL.

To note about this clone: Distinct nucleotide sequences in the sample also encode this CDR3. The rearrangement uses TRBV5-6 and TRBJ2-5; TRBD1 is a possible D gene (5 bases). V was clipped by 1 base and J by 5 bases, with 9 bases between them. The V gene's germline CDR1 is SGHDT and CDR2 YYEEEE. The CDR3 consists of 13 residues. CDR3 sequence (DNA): TGTGCCAGCAGCTTGTGGGCAGGGGAGACCCAGTACTTC. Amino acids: CASSLWAGETQYF.

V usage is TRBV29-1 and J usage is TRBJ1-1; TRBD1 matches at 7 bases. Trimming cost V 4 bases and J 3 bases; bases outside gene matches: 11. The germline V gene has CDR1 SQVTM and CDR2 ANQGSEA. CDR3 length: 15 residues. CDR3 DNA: TGCAGCGTTGTAAATCCGGGGCAGGGGGACACTGAAGCTTTCTTT. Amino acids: CSVVNPGQGDTEAFF.

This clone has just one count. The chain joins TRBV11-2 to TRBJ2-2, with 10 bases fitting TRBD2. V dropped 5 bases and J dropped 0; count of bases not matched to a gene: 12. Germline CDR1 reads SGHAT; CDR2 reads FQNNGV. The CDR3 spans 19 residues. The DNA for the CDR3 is TGTGCCAGCAGCCTATTCATAGCGGGAGGTTCCGCGAACACCGGGGAGCTGTTTTTT. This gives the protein CASSLFIAGGSANTGELFF.

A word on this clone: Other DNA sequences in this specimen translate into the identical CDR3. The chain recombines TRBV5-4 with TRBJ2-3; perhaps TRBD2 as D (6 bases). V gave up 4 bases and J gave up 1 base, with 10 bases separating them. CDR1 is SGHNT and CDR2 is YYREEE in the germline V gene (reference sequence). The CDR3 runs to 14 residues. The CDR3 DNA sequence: TGTGCCAGCAGCCCGTCTAGCGGCACAGATACGCAGTATTTT. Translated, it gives CASSPSSGTDTQYF. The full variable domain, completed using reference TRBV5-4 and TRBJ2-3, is ETGVTQSPTHLIKTRGQQVTLRCSSQSGHNTVSWYQQALGQGPQFIFQYYREEENGRGNFPPRFSGLQFPNYSSELNVNALELDDSALYLCASSPSSGTDTQYFGPGTRLTVL.

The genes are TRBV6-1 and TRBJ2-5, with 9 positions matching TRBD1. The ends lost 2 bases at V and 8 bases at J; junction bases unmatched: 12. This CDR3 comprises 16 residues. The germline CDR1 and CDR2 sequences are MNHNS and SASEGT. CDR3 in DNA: TGTGCCAGCAGTGAACCCCTGACAGGGGGTTCAGCAACCCAGTACTTC. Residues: CASSEPLTGGSATQYF.

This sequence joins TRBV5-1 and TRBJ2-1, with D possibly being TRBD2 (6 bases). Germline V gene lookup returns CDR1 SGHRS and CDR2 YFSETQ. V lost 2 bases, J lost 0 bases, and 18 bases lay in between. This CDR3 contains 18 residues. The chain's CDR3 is CASSLHKRGDRSYNEQFF. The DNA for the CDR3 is TGCGCCAGCAGCTTACATAAGCGCGGGGACCGCTCCTACAATGAGCAGTTCTTC.

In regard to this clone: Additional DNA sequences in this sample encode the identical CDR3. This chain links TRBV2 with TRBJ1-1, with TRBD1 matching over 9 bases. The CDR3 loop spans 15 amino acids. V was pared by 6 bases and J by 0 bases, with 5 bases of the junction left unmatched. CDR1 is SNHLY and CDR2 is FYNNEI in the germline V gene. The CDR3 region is CASRGTGTLNTEAFF. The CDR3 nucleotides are TGTGCCAGCAGGGGGACAGGGACCTTGAACACTGAAGCTTTCTTT.

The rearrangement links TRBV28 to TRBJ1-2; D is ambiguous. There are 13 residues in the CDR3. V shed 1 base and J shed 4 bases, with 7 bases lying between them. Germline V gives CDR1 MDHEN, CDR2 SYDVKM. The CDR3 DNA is TGTGCCAGCAGTTTATACGGACGCTATGGCTACACCTTC. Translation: CASSLYGRYGYTF.

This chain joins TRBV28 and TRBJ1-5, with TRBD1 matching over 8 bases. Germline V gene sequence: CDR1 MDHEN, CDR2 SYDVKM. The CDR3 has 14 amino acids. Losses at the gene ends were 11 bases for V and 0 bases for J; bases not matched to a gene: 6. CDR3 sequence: CAHGTGTSNQPQHF. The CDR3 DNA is TGTGCCCACGGGACAGGAACTAGCAATCAGCCCCAGCATTTT.

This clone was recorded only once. In DNA form, the CDR3 reads TGTGCCAGCAGCCCCCCCGGCGGCAGGGATCGGAATGGCTACACCTTC. As protein: CASSPPGGRDRNGYTF. The V and J genes are TRBV7-2 and TRBJ1-2, with D perhaps matching TRBD1 (5 bases). With 5 bases removed from V and 6 bases from J, the gap between germline ends came to 22 bases. CDR3 length: 16 amino acids. From germline, CDR1 is SGHTA and CDR2 FQGNSA.

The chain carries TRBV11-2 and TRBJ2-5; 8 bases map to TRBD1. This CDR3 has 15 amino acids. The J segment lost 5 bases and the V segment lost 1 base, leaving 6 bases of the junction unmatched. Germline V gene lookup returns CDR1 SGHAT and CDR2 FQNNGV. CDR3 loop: CASSLVQGARETQYF. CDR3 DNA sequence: TGTGCCAGCAGCTTAGTCCAGGGGGCTCGTGAGACCCAGTACTTC.

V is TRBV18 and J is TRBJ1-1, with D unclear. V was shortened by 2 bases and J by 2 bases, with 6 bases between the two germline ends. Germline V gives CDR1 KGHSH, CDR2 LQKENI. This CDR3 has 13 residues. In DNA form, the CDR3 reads TGTGCCAGCTCACCAAGTATAAACACTGAAGCTTTCTTT. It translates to CASSPSINTEAFF.

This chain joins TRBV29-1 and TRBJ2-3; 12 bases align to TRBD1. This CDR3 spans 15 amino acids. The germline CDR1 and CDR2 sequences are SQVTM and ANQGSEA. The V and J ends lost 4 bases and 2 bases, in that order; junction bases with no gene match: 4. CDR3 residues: CSVGDRGRYTDTQYF. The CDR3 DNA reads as TGCAGCGTTGGGGACAGGGGGCGATACACAGATACGCAGTATTTT.

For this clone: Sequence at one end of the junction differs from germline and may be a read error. The CDR3 sequence is CASLGDRTILF. CDR3 DNA: TGTGCCAGCCTGGGGGACAGGACGATTCTCTTC. The chain joins TRBV6-5 to TRBJ1-2; 8 bases fit TRBD1. From germline, CDR1 is MNHEY and CDR2 SVGAGI. This CDR3 spans 11 amino acids.

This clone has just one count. CDR3 protein: CASSPSGRPYEQYF. CDR3 in DNA: TGCGCCAGCAGCCCTAGCGGGAGACCCTACGAGCAGTACTTC. V gene TRBV5-1 combines with J gene TRBJ2-7, with 10 bases lining up with TRBD2. The CDR3 has 14 amino acids. V was pared by 4 bases and J by 2 bases, with 3 bases of the junction left unmatched. In germline, CDR1 is SGHRS, CDR2 YFSETQ.

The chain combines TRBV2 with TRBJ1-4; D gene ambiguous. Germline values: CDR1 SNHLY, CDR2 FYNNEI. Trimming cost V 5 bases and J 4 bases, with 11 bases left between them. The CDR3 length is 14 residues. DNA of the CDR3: TGTGCCAGCAGTCGACCCCTTCGTAATGAAAAACTGTTTTTT. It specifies CASSRPLRNEKLFF.

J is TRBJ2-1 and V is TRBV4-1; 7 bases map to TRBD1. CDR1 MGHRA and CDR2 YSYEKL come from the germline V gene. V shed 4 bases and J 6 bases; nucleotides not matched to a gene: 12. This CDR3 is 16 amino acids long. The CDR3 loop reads CASSLTRGQLLNEQFF. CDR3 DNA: TGCGCCAGCAGCCTTACCCGGGGACAGCTACTCAATGAGCAGTTCTTC.

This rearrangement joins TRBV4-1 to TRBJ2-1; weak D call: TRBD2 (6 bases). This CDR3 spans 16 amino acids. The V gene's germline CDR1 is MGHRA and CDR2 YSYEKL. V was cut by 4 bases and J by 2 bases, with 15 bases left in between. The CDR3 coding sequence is TGCGCCAGCAGCCTAGAGCTAGCGACGACCTACAATGAGCAGTTCTTC. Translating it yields CASSLELATTYNEQFF.